This T cell receptor (beta chain) was captured in a study of CD8+ T cells in alopecia areata. Study background: Treated patients were dosed with oral tofacitinib, taking 5 to 10 mg twice daily.

A few counts support this clone. The CDR3 spans 17 residues. The germline gives CDR1 SGDLS, CDR2 YYNGEE. The V and J ends lost 3 bases and 10 bases, in that order; junction bases with no gene match: 12. TCR sequencing used cDNA made by reverse transcription of extracted RNA. Repertoires were generated with immunoSEQ multiplex PCR, while TCRdb's copy carries only in-frame clones and drops some. The profile covers some 170,000 clones, with 65% to 75% appearing a single time and over 9.5% taken by the ten largest. The sequencing here drew on CD8+ T cells sorted from blood, taken at week 0. The J gene is TRBJ2-1, the V gene TRBV9, with 14 positions matching TRBD2. The TCR sequence derives from a human donor with alopecia areata. The CDR3 sequence: CASSEGLAGDGSKEQFF. The CDR3, as DNA: TGTGCCAGCAGCGAGGGACTAGCGGGGGACGGTTCGAAGGAGCAGTTCTTC.